A selection of T cell receptor beta chains follows, all from one sample in a study of T cell changes during pregnancy in multiple sclerosis. The table came from immunoSEQ multiplex PCR; TCRdb's copy has only in-frame clones and leaves some out. Of 79,000 or so clones in the sample, more than 80% are singletons; the top ten hold around 0.2%. Specimen: CD4+ T cells from peripheral blood mononuclear cells, collected before pregnancy. The origin of the receptors is a female donor with multiple sclerosis, enrolled in a pregnancy study. Each CDR3 is given with its conserved first and last residue. Fields, in order: J gene, V gene, CDR3 length, D gene, clone size, CDR3 protein, CDR3 DNA. The D gene is left open where the match is weak. The listing skips clone size in some rows; elsewhere it reads once, few, many or a size class.

TRBJ1-2,TRBV11-2,14,TRBD1,NA,CASSRPRTGYGYTF,TGTGCCAGCAGCCGACCCAGGACAGGGTATGGCTACACCTTC
TRBJ2-3,TRBV7-2,19,TRBD2,NA,CASSLFGGLAGPSTDTQYF,TGTGCCAGCAGCTTATTCGGGGGACTAGCGGGACCTAGCACAGATACGCAGTATTTT
TRBJ2-3,TRBV11-3,17,TRBD2,NA,CASSLRESGGRGDTQYF,TGTGCCAGCAGCTTACGCGAGTCGGGGGGACGGGGAGATACGCAGTATTTT
TRBJ2-5,TRBV18,14,NA,NA,CASSPAYLQETQYF,TGTGCCAGCTCCCCCGCATACTTACAAGAGACCCAGTACTTC
TRBJ2-3,TRBV15,15,NA,once,CATSRESLGLDTQYF,TGTGCCACCAGCAGAGAGTCGCTCGGTTTGGATACGCAGTATTTT
TRBJ2-2,TRBV29-1,15,NA,NA,CSVGGGQGNTGELFF,TGCAGCGTTGGTGGAGGGCAGGGTAACACCGGGGAGCTGTTTTTT
TRBJ2-7,TRBV4-1,16,TRBD2,NA,CASSQLEAGLPYEQYF,TGCGCCAGCAGCCAGCTTGAAGCGGGGTTACCCTACGAGCAGTACTTC
TRBJ1-1,TRBV5-1,14,NA,NA,CASSFQGGDTEAFF,TGCGCCAGCAGCTTTCAGGGAGGGGACACTGAAGCTTTCTTT
TRBJ2-5,TRBV19,16,TRBD2,NA,CASSIVPGLTQETQYF,TGTGCCAGTAGTATAGTCCCGGGACTAACTCAAGAGACCCAGTACTTC
TRBJ2-5,TRBV4-1,14,TRBD2,NA,CASKEASGRETQYF,TGCGCCAGCAAGGAGGCTAGCGGGAGGGAGACCCAGTACTTC
TRBJ2-7,TRBV27,13,TRBD1,NA,CASSFPDRGEQYF,TGTGCCAGCAGTTTCCCCGACAGGGGTGAGCAGTACTTC
TRBJ2-7,TRBV5-1,15,NA,NA,CASSPRDTMNYEQYF,TGCGCCAGCAGCCCCCGGGACACCATGAACTACGAGCAGTACTTC
TRBJ2-1,TRBV29-1,13,TRBD2,NA,CSVTSGNYNEQFF,TGCAGCGTGACTAGCGGGAACTACAATGAGCAGTTCTTC
TRBJ1-1,TRBV6-5,14,TRBD1,NA,CASRGTVMNTEAFF,TGTGCCAGCAGGGGGACAGTTATGAACACTGAAGCTTTCTTT
TRBJ1-1,TRBV6-5,15,NA,NA,CASSYTWGRPTEAFF,TGTGCCAGCAGTTACACTTGGGGGCGTCCCACTGAAGCTTTCTTT
TRBJ2-1,TRBV5-1,16,TRBD1,NA,CASSLRTGGDYNEQFF,TGCGCCAGCAGCCTAAGGACAGGGGGGGACTACAATGAGCAGTTCTTC
TRBJ1-1,TRBV30,13,NA,NA,CAWSVQENTEAFF,TGTGCCTGGAGTGTACAAGAGAACACTGAAGCTTTCTTT
TRBJ2-3,TRBV9,13,NA,NA,CASSVEGVFTQYF,TGTGCCAGCAGCGTAGAGGGGGTTTTCACGCAGTATTTT
TRBJ2-2,TRBV19,15,TRBD2,NA,CASSLTSGGAGELFF,TGTGCCAGTAGTCTTACTAGCGGGGGGGCCGGGGAGCTGTTTTTT
TRBJ1-1,TRBV9,13,NA,once,CASSVDGATEAFF,TGTGCCAGCAGCGTAGACGGTGCCACTGAAGCTTTCTTT
TRBJ2-6,TRBV9,16,NA,NA,CASSVARGSGANVLTF,TGTGCCAGCAGCGTAGCAAGGGGATCTGGGGCCAACGTCCTGACTTTC
TRBJ2-7,TRBV5-1,15,TRBD1,NA,CASSLRQGAIYEQYF,TGCGCCAGCAGCTTGAGACAGGGGGCTATCTACGAGCAGTACTTC
TRBJ2-4,TRBV11-2,17,TRBD1,few,CASSLGTGALAKNIQYF,TGTGCCAGCAGCTTAGGGACAGGAGCACTAGCCAAAAACATTCAGTACTTC
TRBJ1-6,TRBV19,14,NA,NA,CASSIDPFNSPLHF,TGTGCCAGTAGTATAGACCCATTTAATTCACCCCTCCACTTT
TRBJ2-7,TRBV18,15,TRBD1,NA,CASSSSDRVLGEQYF,TGTGCCAGCTCATCGAGCGACAGGGTACTAGGAGAGCAGTACTTC
TRBJ2-3,TRBV5-1,15,TRBD2,NA,CASSFGGGSTDTQYF,TGCGCCAGCAGCTTTGGGGGGGGAAGCACAGATACGCAGTATTTT
TRBJ1-5,TRBV28,13,NA,NA,CASSRGKDQPQHF,TGTGCCAGCAGTAGGGGAAAAGATCAGCCCCAGCATTTT
TRBJ1-3,TRBV6-1,12,NA,NA,CASSADRNTIYF,TGTGCCAGCAGTGCCGACAGAAACACCATATATTTT
TRBJ1-5,TRBV28,18,TRBD1,NA,CASSFWRQGVSGNQPQHF,TGTGCCAGCAGTTTTTGGCGACAGGGGGTGTCGGGCAATCAGCCCCAGCATTTT
TRBJ1-6,TRBV5-5,16,NA,NA,CASTLPPGTRDSPLHF,TGTGCCAGCACCCTCCCTCCAGGGACACGAGATTCACCCCTCCACTTT
TRBJ1-2,TRBV5-1,13,NA,NA,CASSLGDYYGYTF,TGCGCCAGCAGCTTGGGGGACTACTATGGCTACACCTTC
TRBJ2-7,TRBV30,15,TRBD1,NA,CAWSPDRGPNYEQYF,TGTGCCTGGAGTCCTGACAGGGGGCCAAACTACGAGCAGTACTTC
TRBJ2-1,TRBV19,16,TRBD1,few,CASSPSGQGARNEQFF,TGTGCCAGTAGTCCCTCGGGACAGGGGGCGCGCAATGAGCAGTTCTTC
TRBJ2-1,TRBV2,12,NA,NA,CASSETSFEQFF,TGTGCCAGCAGTGAAACCAGTTTTGAGCAGTTCTTC
TRBJ2-7,TRBV2,12,NA,NA,CASSRVSYEQYF,TGTGCCAGCAGCCGGGTTTCCTACGAGCAGTACTTC
TRBJ1-5,TRBV7-6,14,NA,NA,CASSLGQYNQPQHF,TGTGCCAGCAGCTTAGGCCAGTACAATCAGCCCCAGCATTTT
TRBJ1-1,TRBV5-1,14,TRBD1,few,CASSLTGANTEAFF,TGCGCCAGCAGCCTCACAGGGGCGAACACTGAAGCTTTCTTT
TRBJ2-3,TRBV19,15,TRBD2,NA,CASSSLAGSTDTQYF,TGTGCCAGTAGTTCACTAGCGGGAAGCACAGATACGCAGTATTTT
TRBJ1-2,TRBV2,15,TRBD1,NA,CASSGDRTGASGYTF,TGTGCCAGCAGTGGGGACAGGACGGGGGCGAGTGGCTACACCTTC
TRBJ2-7,TRBV6-5,14,TRBD1,NA,CASRLGQGAYEQYF,TGTGCCAGCAGGCTTGGACAGGGAGCCTACGAGCAGTACTTC
TRBJ2-7,TRBV21-1,14,NA,NA,CASSKYSGKNEQYF,TGTGCCAGCAGCAAATATAGCGGGAAGAACGAGCAGTACTTC
TRBJ1-2,TRBV11-2,16,NA,NA,CASSLAGTSTTRGYTF,TGTGCCAGCAGCTTAGCGGGGACATCCACGACGCGGGGCTACACCTTC
TRBJ1-1,TRBV5-1,15,NA,NA,CASSLSGARDTEAFF,TGCGCCAGCAGCCTCTCGGGAGCCCGGGACACTGAAGCTTTCTTT
TRBJ1-4,TRBV10-3,15,NA,NA,CAISERGTTNEKLFF,TGTGCCATCAGTGAGAGAGGCACAACTAATGAAAAACTGTTTTTT
TRBJ1-3,TRBV28,15,NA,NA,CASSLTLISGNTIYF,TGTGCCAGCAGTTTAACTCTGATTTCTGGAAACACCATATATTTT
TRBJ1-1,TRBV9,15,NA,NA,CASSVGQAGNTEAFF,TGTGCCAGCAGCGTAGGACAGGCGGGGAACACTGAAGCTTTCTTT
TRBJ2-3,TRBV19,16,NA,NA,CASSIGRSSFLDTQYF,TGTGCCAGTAGTATAGGGAGGTCCTCTTTCTTGGATACGCAGTATTTT
TRBJ2-2,TRBV2,16,TRBD1,NA,CASSGQGYSNTGELFF,TGTGCCAGCAGTGGACAGGGCTACTCGAACACCGGGGAGCTGTTTTTT
TRBJ2-7,TRBV9,15,TRBD2,NA,CASSVAGLGGSEQYF,TGTGCCAGCAGCGTAGCTGGTTTGGGAGGGAGCGAGCAGTACTTC
TRBJ2-1,TRBV19,15,NA,once,CASSNSGSSYNEQFF,TGTGCCAGTAGTAATAGTGGGAGCTCCTACAATGAGCAGTTCTTC
TRBJ1-2,TRBV18,15,NA,once,CASSPRQILNYGYTF,TGTGCCAGCTCACCACGACAGATTTTGAACTATGGCTACACCTTC
TRBJ2-1,TRBV7-9,13,NA,NA,CASSSGGNNEQFF,TGTGCCAGCAGCTCAGGGGGGAACAATGAGCAGTTCTTC
TRBJ2-2,TRBV30,16,TRBD2,once,CAWSFPSGRASGELFF,TGTGCCTGGAGTTTCCCTAGCGGGAGGGCTAGCGGGGAGCTGTTTTTT
TRBJ2-1,TRBV11-3,16,NA,NA,CASSKGGGSAYNEQFF,TGTGCCAGCAGCAAGGGGGGCGGGAGTGCCTACAATGAGCAGTTCTTC
TRBJ2-5,TRBV30,18,TRBD2,NA,CAWSVGASGGMYFETQYF,TGTGCCTGGAGTGTAGGGGCTAGCGGGGGGATGTATTTTGAGACCCAGTACTTC